The clone carrying this T cell receptor beta chain has more than one count but fewer than ten. What it binds is not known. The CDR3 has 15 amino acids. J lost 4 bases, V lost 4 bases, and 8 bases had no gene match. The record originates from a study of blood T cells in healthy people across ages. Alongside a J-beta primer mix, a sample-barcoded 5' primer served in a second PCR lasting roughly 6 to 11 cycles. TCRdb re-called the 5' RACE reads through MiXCR, storing one row per CDR3 protein. The data show about a million distinct CDR3 sequences, with just over 50% seen just once and over 20% held by the top ten. Study-level results: PBMCs left unsorted prevented a conclusive naive versus antigen-experienced comparison.

Material for sequencing was blood. This chain uses TRBV12-3 or TRBV12-4 with TRBJ1-2, with TRBD1 matching 8 bases. This clonotype originated in an older woman in good health. The CDR3 bases are TGTGCCAGCAGTTCGGGTGGGACAGGTGCCTATGGCTACACCTTC. Translating it yields CASSSGGTGAYGYTF.